Following are 6 T cell receptor beta chains from one sample sequenced in a study of human T cells and chemical hapten exposure. Time point specified: pre-sensitization, week 0. Stated treatment: therapeutic diphenylcyclopropenone sensitization with weekly scalp DPC. TCRdb re-derived calls from the RACE reads in MiXCR, one entry per CDR3 protein. The sample lists tens of thousands of distinct CDR3 sequences; 8% to 10% were seen once. The starting material was whole blood, obtained in connection with sensitization to the hapten diphenylcyclopropenone (DPC). Receptors originate from a woman aged 40-49 years with alopecia areata. Some clones in this sample may be carry-over from other donors' samples.

This clonotype has just one count. V usage is TRBV6-2 or TRBV6-3 and J usage is TRBJ2-7, with 8 bases identical to TRBD1. CDR3 length: 13 residues. The ends lost 8 bases at V and 5 bases at J; junction bases unmatched: 8. Germline CDR1 MNHEY, CDR2 SVGEGT. For the CDR3, the DNA is TGTGCCAGCGATCCAGGGGGCAGCGACGAGCAGTACTTC. Protein: CASDPGGSDEQYF.

This clonotype was recorded many times. The J gene is TRBJ1-6, the V gene TRBV12-3 or TRBV12-4, with TRBD1 matching 8 bases. Trimming removed 5 bases from V and 5 bases from J; junction bases left unmatched: 8. The CDR3 contains 16 residues. The CDR3 DNA sequence: TGTGCCAGCAGTGCCACCCCAGGGGGCAATAATTCACCCCTCCACTTT. Translation gives CASSATPGGNNSPLHF.

This clonotype was seen a handful of times. The V and J genes are TRBV4-1 and TRBJ2-7; 7 bases are a match to TRBD1. V trimming: 1 base; J trimming: 4 bases; junction bases outside the gene matches: 7. This CDR3 has 15 residues. Germline V gene sequence: CDR1 MGHRA, CDR2 YSYEKL. The CDR3 DNA reads TGCGCCAGCAGCCAAGCAGAGGGACAGCCTTACGAGCAGTACTTC. Protein sequence: CASSQAEGQPYEQYF.

This clonotype turned up a few times. CDR3 bases: TGTGCCAGCAGCTCAGGGGGGTCCGTCACGGGAAACACCATATATTTT. This sequence encodes CASSSGGSVTGNTIYF. The chain combines TRBV7-9 with TRBJ1-3; 7 nucleotides match TRBD1. This CDR3 is 16 amino acids long. After removal of 4 bases from V and 4 bases from J, the junction contained 10 bases not matched to a gene. Germline CDR1 is SEHNR and CDR2 is FQNEAQ (reference sequence).

V usage is TRBV20-1 and J usage is TRBJ2-7; D unresolved. CDR1 and CDR2 from the germline V gene are DFQATT and SNEGSKA (reference sequence). The CDR3 extends over 13 amino acids. The germline V and J ends were trimmed by 3 bases and 9 bases, with 18 bases remaining between them. The CDR3 loop reads CSARDPDTKGQYF. The DNA of the CDR3 is TGCAGTGCTAGGGACCCCGACACCAAAGGGCAGTACTTC.

This clonotype was seen repeatedly, ten times or more. The rearrangement joins TRBV11-2 to TRBJ2-5; a possible D gene is TRBD2 (5 bases). V was trimmed by 5 bases and J by 1 base, leaving 14 bases between them. The CDR3 extends over 15 amino acids. Looked up from germline, CDR1 is SGHAT and CDR2 is FQNNGV. CDR3 in DNA: TGTGCCAGCAGCGTCACGGGGTCATCCCAAGAGACCCAGTACTTC. Amino acid sequence: CASSVTGSSQETQYF.